Following are 12 T cell receptor beta chains from one sample sequenced in a study of type 1 and type 2 diabetes patients. The PCR template was genomic DNA. Amplification of the beta chain CDR3 used 30 forward and 13 reverse multiplex primers. One entry per CDR3 protein, called by TCRdb with MiXCR from the multiplex PCR reads. Of under 300,000 distinct CDR3 sequences in the sample, 40% to 50% are singletons; the top ten hold around 15%. Input material: peripheral blood mononuclear cells (PBMCs). All receptors derive from a man aged 18 to 35 with type 2 diabetes.

A word on this clonotype: This likely comes from a read error, as the CDR3 has no conserved phenylalanine or tryptophan at its end. CDR3 residues: CASSRGLAGREQYS. The CDR3, as DNA: TGTGCCAGCAGCCGGGGACTAGCGGGTAGGGAGCAGTACTCC. The chain carries TRBV14 and TRBJ2-7, with 12 bases that match TRBD2. The CDR3 totals 14 residues. Germline CDR1 reads SGHDN; CDR2 reads FVKESK. V was pared by 4 bases and J by 7 bases, with 5 bases of the junction left unmatched.

This clonotype was observed a handful of times. The V gene is TRBV11-2, the J gene TRBJ1-1; D is uncertain. The CDR3 covers 13 residues. CDR1 SGHAT and CDR2 FQNNGV come from the germline V gene. The V end lost 0 bases, the J end lost 7 bases, and 9 bases lay between the germline ends. The chain's CDR3 is CASSLDGGLEAFF. The DNA of the CDR3 is TGTGCCAGCAGCTTAGATGGAGGTCTTGAAGCTTTCTTT.

This clonotype was picked up a small number of times. The gene calls are TRBV27 and TRBJ2-7, with D possibly matching TRBD2 (5 bases). Germline V gene lookup returns CDR1 MNHEY and CDR2 SMNVEV (reference sequence). The CDR3 extends over 14 amino acids. Trimming took 6 bases from V and 4 from J, leaving 16 bases between them. CDR3 amino acids: CASREGGMGYEQYF. CDR3 nucleotide sequence: TGTGCCAGCAGAGAGGGTGGTATGGGGTACGAGCAGTACTTC.

This rearrangement joins TRBV7-2 to TRBJ2-2; tentatively, D is TRBD1 (7 bases). V was cut by 5 bases and J by 2 bases, with 15 bases left in between. The CDR3 is 16 amino acids. From germline, CDR1 is SGHTA and CDR2 FQGNSA. CDR3 sequence: CASSGRGTDNTGELFF. Here the CDR3 DNA reads TGTGCCAGCAGCGGACGGGGGACAGACAACACCGGGGAGCTGTTTTTT.

The chain joins TRBV2 to TRBJ2-7; D may match TRBD1 or TRBD2 (5 bases each). The CDR3 length is 14 residues. Germline V gives CDR1 SNHLY, CDR2 FYNNEI. The V and J ends lost 6 bases and 2 bases respectively, with 14 bases between them. CDR3: CASRGLGETYEQYF. The CDR3 nucleotides are TGTGCCAGCAGGGGCTTGGGGGAAACCTACGAGCAGTACTTC.

About this clonotype itself: The final CDR3 position lacks the conserved phenylalanine or tryptophan, pointing to a likely read error. The chain links TRBV15 to TRBJ1-3, with D maybe TRBD1 (5 bases). There are 18 residues in the CDR3. Deletions cut 0 bases from V and 0 bases from J, with 15 bases between. Per germline, CDR1 LNHNV and CDR2 YYDKDF (reference sequence). CDR3 sequence reads: CATSREGGRTLSGNTIYS. DNA of the CDR3: TGTGCCACCAGCAGAGAAGGCGGCAGGACACTCTCTGGAAACACCATATATTCT.

This clonotype showed up just a few times. The chain uses TRBV7-8 and TRBJ2-2; D may match TRBD1 or TRBD2 (6 bases each). Germline CDR1 SGHVS, CDR2 FQNEAQ. This CDR3 spans 14 amino acids. Trimming removed 5 bases from V and 4 bases from J, with 11 bases in between. Here the CDR3 reads CASSGGPTTGELFF. The CDR3 coding sequence is TGTGCCAGCAGCGGGGGGCCGACCACCGGGGAGCTGTTTTTT.

J is TRBJ2-5 and V is TRBV6-1, with D possibly being TRBD1 or TRBD2 (5 bases each). Trimming cost V 8 bases and J 3 bases, with 22 bases left between them. The CDR3 totals 16 residues. CDR1 MNHNS and CDR2 SASEGT come from the germline V gene. The CDR3 nucleotides read TGTGCCAGCTGTCGTTTTCAGTGGGGGAGTGAAGAGACCCAGTACTTC. It encodes CASCRFQWGSEETQYF.

The rearrangement joins TRBV9 to TRBJ2-2; TRBD2 might be the D (5 bases). Germline values: CDR1 SGDLS, CDR2 YYNGEE. The length of the CDR3 is 11 residues. Trimming left V 6 bases short and J 7 bases short, with 7 bases between. The DNA of the CDR3 is TGTGCCAGCAAGGAGGTCGGGGAGCTGTTTTTT. It is translated as CASKEVGELFF.

The V call is TRBV11-2, the J call TRBJ1-1; 9 nucleotides match TRBD1. Germline trimming cut 4 bases from V and 6 bases from J; bases unmatched to any gene: 9. The length of the CDR3 is 15 residues. Germline values: CDR1 SGHAT, CDR2 FQNNGV. The CDR3 nucleotides are TGTGCCAGCAGCTCCCAACCGGGACAGGGCTCTGAAGCTTTCTTT. Translation: CASSSQPGQGSEAFF.

The chain links TRBV30 to TRBJ1-1, with a tentative D call TRBD1 (5 bases). Trimming stripped 3 bases from V and 8 bases from J, with 10 bases between. Germline assignment: CDR1 GTSNPN and CDR2 SVGIG (reference sequence). This CDR3 region has 11 residues. The CDR3 DNA follows: TGTGCCTGGAGCGAACAGGTCGAAGCTTTCTTT. This translates into CAWSEQVEAFF.

The V call is TRBV28, the J call TRBJ2-7, with D possibly TRBD1 on 6 matching bases. Looked up from germline, CDR1 is MDHEN and CDR2 is SYDVKM. The CDR3 loop spans 14 amino acids. Between the trimmed V and J ends, which lost 3 bases and 7 bases, there was a span of 16 bases. The CDR3 sequence: CASSFLDRSGEQYF. The CDR3 DNA follows: TGTGCCAGCAGTTTCCTCGACAGGTCGGGGGAGCAGTACTTC.